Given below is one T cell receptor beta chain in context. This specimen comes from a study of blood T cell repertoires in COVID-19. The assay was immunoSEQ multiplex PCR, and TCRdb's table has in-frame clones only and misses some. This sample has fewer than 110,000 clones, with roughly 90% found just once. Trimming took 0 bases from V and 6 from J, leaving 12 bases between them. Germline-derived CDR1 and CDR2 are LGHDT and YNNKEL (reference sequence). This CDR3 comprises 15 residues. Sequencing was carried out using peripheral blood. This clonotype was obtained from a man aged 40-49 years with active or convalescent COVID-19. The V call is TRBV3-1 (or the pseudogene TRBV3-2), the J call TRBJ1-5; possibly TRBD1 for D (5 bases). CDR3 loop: CASSQDQGIPQPQHF. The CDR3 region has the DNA TGTGCCAGCAGCCAAGATCAGGGTATTCCTCAGCCCCAGCATTTT.